This T cell receptor beta chain was recovered during a study of T cell repertoires in cytomegalovirus infection. Study summary: Shared public TCR beta signatures pointed to both CMV infection and a matching HLA type. Study-level points and caveats: CMV-specific TCR beta clonotypes restricted by HLA-C dominated the ex vivo response.

Concerning this clonotype: The antigen is undetermined.

Germline CDR1 is SGHNT and CDR2 is YYREEE (reference sequence). The CDR3 totals 15 residues. Trimming removed 4 bases from V and 9 bases from J; junction bases left unmatched: 6. TCRdb recomputed calls from the reads with MiXCR, one row per CDR3 protein. Of a few hundred thousand distinct CDR3 sequences in the sample, 20% to 25% are singletons; the top ten hold over 15%. The rearrangement uses TRBV5-4 and TRBJ2-1; 14 nucleotides agree with TRBD2. Material for sequencing was CD8+ T cells from PBMCs. The receptor was derived from a human donor in good health (CMV status not recorded). Some clones in this sample may be carry-over from other donors' samples. This CDR3 is CASSPWTSGGSEQFF. In nucleotides, the CDR3 is TGTGCCAGCAGCCCGTGGACTAGCGGGGGGTCTGAGCAGTTCTTC.